This TCR beta chain was sequenced during a study of cytomegalovirus exposure and HLA in healthy donors. Study-level background: Earlier findings included over 90 million unique TCR beta sequences obtained from about 180 million T cells. Within the Caucasian-associated ancestry cluster were 81% of the 398 genotyped donors.

Regarding the study as a whole: Some highly shared sequence variants likely arose as a pipeline artifact.

Per germline, CDR1 SGHDN and CDR2 FVKESK. Trimming removed 1 base at V and 6 bases at J, with 10 bases between. The CDR3 runs 14 residues. A note on this clone: Its target is not known.

60 Vbeta and 13 Jbeta primers were used in PCR. The data were produced by immunoSEQ multiplex PCR, yet TCRdb's version contains in-frame clones alone and is incomplete. The sample records 150,000 to 200,000 clones, about 85% being singletons. The chain couples TRBV14 to TRBJ2-4; D is unresolved. Sequencing input: PBMCs. The clonotype comes from a man aged 45-65 years in good health and CMV-seronegative. The chain's CDR3 is CASSQVQVSNIQYF. As DNA, the CDR3 is TGTGCCAGCAGCCAAGTGCAGGTCTCAAACATTCAGTACTTC.